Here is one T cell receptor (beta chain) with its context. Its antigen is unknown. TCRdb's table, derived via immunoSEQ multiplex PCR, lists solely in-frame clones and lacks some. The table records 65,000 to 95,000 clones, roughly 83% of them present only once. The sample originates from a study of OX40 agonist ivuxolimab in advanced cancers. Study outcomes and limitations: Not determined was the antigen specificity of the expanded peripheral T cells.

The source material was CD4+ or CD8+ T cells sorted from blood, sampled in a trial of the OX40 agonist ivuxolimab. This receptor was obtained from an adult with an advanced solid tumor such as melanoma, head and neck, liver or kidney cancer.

In DNA form, the CDR3 reads TGCGCCAGCAGCCAGGGTGCTTATAGGGACGGAGGTTCACCCCTCCACTTT. It translates to CASSQGAYRDGGSPLHF. The J gene is TRBJ1-6, the V gene TRBV4-3; D possibly corresponds to TRBD1 (5 bases). V was shortened by 3 bases and J by 9 bases, with 21 bases between the two germline ends. The length of the CDR3 is 17 residues. The germline V gene encodes CDR1 LGHNA and CDR2 YSLEER.